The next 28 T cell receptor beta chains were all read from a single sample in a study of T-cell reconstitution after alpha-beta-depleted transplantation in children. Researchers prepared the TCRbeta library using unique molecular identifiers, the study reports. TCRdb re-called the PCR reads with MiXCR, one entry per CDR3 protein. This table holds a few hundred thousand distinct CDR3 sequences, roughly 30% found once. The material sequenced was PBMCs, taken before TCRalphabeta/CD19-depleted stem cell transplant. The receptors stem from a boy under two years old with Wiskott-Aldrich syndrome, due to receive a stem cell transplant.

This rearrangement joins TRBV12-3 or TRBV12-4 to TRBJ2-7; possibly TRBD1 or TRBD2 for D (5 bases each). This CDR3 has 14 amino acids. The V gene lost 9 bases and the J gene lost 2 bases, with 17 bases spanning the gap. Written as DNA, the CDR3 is TGTGCCAGTAGTAGAGGGGAGACACCCTACGAGCAGTACTTC. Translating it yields CASSRGETPYEQYF.

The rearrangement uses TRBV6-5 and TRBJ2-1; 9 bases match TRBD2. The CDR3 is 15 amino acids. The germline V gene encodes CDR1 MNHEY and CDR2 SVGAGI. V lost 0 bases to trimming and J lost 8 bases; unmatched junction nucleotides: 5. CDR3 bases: TGTGCCAGCAGTTACTCGGCGGGAGGGCGGTATGAGCAGTTCTTC. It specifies CASSYSAGGRYEQFF.

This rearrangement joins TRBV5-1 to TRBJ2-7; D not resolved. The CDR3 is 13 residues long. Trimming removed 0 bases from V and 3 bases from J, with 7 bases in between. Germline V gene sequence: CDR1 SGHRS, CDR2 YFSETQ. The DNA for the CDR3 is TGCGCCAGCAGCTTGGTTCATAACTACGAGCAGTACTTC. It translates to CASSLVHNYEQYF.

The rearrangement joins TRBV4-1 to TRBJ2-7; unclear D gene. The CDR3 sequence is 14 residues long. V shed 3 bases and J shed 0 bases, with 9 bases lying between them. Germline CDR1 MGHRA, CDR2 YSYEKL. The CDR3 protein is CASSQSLLSYEQYF. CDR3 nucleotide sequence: TGCGCCAGCAGCCAGTCACTCCTCTCCTACGAGCAGTACTTC.

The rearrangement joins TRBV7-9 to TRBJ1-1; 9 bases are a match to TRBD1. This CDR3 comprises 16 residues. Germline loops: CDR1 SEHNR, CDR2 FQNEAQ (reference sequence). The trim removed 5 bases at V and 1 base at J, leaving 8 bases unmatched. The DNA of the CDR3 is TGTGCCAGCAGCCAGTTCGGGACAGGGACGAACACTGAAGCTTTCTTT. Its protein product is CASSQFGTGTNTEAFF. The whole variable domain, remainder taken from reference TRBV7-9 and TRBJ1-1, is DTGVSQNPRHKITKRGQNVTFRCDPISEHNRLYWYRQTLGQGPEFLTYFQNEAQLEKSRLLSDRFSAERPKGSFSTLEIQRTEQGDSAMYLCASSQFGTGTNTEAFFGQGTRLTVV.

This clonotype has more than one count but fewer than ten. In DNA, the CDR3 is TGTGCCATCAGTGATGGGACAGCTAATGAAAAACTGTTTTTT. It yields the protein CAISDGTANEKLFF. The gene calls are TRBV10-3 and TRBJ1-4, with 7 bases that match TRBD1. Germline CDR1 is ENHRY and CDR2 is SYGVKD. The ends lost 3 bases at V and 3 bases at J; junction bases unmatched: 1. The CDR3 loop spans 14 amino acids.

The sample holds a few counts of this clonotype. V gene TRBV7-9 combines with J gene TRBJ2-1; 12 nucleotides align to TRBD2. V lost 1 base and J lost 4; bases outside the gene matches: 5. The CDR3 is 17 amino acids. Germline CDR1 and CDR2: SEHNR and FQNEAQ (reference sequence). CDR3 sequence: CASSLGRLAGAYNEQFF. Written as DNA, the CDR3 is TGTGCCAGCAGCTTAGGCCGACTAGCGGGAGCTTACAATGAGCAGTTCTTC.

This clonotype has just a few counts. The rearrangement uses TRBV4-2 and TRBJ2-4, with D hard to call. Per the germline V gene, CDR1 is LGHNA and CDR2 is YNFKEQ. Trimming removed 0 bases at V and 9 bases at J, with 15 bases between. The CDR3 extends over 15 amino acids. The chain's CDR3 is CASSQDEESWRIQYF. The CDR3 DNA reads TGTGCCAGCAGCCAAGATGAAGAGTCTTGGCGCATTCAGTACTTC.

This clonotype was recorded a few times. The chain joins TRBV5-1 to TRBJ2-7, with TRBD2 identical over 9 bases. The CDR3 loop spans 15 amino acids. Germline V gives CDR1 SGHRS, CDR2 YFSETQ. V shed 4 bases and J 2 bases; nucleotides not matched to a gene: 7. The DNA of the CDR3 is TGCGCCAGCAGCCAAGGGAGCGGGAGGACCTACGAGCAGTACTTC. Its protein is CASSQGSGRTYEQYF.

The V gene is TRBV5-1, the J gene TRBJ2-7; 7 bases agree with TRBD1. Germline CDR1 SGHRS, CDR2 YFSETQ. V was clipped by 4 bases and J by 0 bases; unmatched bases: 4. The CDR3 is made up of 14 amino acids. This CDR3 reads CASSTGQASYEQYF. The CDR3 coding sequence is TGCGCCAGCAGCACCGGACAGGCCTCCTACGAGCAGTACTTC.

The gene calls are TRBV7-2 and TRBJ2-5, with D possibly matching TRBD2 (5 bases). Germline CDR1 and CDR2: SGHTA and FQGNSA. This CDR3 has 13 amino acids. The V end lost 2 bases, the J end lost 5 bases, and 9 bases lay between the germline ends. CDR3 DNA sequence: TGTGCCAGCAGCTTAAAGCGCGGGGAGACCCAGTACTTC. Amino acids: CASSLKRGETQYF.

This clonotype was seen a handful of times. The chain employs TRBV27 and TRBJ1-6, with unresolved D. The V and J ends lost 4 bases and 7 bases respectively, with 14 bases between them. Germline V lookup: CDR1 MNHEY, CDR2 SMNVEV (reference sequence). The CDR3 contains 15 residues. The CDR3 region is CASSSQARPNSPLHF. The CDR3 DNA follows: TGTGCCAGCAGTTCTCAGGCAAGACCGAATTCACCCCTCCACTTT.

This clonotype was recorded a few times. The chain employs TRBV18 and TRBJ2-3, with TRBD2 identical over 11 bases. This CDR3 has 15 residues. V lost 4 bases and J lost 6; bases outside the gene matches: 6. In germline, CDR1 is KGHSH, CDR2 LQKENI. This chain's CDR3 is CASSQLAGVFDTQYF. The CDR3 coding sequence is TGTGCCAGCTCACAACTAGCGGGAGTTTTCGATACGCAGTATTTT.

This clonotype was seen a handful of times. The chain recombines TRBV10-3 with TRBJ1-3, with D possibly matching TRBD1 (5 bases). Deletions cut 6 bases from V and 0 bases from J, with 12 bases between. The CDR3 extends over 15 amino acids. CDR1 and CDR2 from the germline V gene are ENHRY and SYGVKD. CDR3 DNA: TGTGCCATCAGGAGAACAGGATCCTCTGGAAACACCATATATTTT. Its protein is CAIRRTGSSGNTIYF.

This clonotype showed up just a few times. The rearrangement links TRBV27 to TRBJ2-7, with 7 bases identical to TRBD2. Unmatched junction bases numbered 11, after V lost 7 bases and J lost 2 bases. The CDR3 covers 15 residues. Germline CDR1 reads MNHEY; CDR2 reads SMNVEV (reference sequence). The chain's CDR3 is CASKARWGGTYEQYF. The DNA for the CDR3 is TGTGCCAGCAAAGCCCGTTGGGGGGGAACCTACGAGCAGTACTTC.

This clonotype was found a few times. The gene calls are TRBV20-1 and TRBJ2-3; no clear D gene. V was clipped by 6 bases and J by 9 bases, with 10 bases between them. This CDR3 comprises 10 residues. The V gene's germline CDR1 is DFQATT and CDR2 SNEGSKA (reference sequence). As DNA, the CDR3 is TGCAGTGCGGCTAGAACGACGCAGTATTTT. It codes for CSAARTTQYF.

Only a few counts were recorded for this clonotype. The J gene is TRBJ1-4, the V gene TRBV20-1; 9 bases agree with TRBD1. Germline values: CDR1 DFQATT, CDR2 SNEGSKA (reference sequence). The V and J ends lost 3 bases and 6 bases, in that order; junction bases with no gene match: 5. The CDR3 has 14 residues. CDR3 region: CSARPRTGDEKLFF. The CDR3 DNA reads TGCAGTGCTAGGCCCCGGACAGGGGATGAAAAACTGTTTTTT.

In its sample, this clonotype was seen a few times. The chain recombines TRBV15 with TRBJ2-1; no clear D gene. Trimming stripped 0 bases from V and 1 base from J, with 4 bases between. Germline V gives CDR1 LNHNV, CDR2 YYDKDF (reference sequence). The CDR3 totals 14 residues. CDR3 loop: CATSRELSYNEQFF. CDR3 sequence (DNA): TGTGCCACCAGCAGAGAACTGTCCTACAATGAGCAGTTCTTC.

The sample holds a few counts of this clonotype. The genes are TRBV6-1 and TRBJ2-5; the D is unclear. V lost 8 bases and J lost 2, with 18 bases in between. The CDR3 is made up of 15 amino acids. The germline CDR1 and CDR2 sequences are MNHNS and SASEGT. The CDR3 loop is CASGPFGHPQETQYF. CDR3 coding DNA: TGTGCCAGCGGCCCCTTTGGGCACCCACAAGAGACCCAGTACTTC.

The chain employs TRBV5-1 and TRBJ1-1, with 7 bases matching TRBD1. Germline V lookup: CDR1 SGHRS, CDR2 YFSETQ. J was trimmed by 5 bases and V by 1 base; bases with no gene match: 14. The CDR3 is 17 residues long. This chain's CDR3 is CASSLRGNRQGNTEAFF. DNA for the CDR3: TGCGCCAGCAGCTTGCGCGGAAACCGACAGGGAAATACTGAAGCTTTCTTT.

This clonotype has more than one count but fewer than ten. The CDR3 reads CASSWGLAGGGDTQYF. The DNA of the CDR3 is TGTGCCAGCAGCTGGGGACTAGCGGGAGGAGGAGATACGCAGTATTTT. V is TRBV28 and J is TRBJ2-3, with TRBD2 identical over 15 bases. Germline V gene data show CDR1 as MDHEN and CDR2 as SYDVKM. This CDR3 is built from 16 residues. Trimming removed 6 bases from V and 5 bases from J; junction bases left unmatched: 6.

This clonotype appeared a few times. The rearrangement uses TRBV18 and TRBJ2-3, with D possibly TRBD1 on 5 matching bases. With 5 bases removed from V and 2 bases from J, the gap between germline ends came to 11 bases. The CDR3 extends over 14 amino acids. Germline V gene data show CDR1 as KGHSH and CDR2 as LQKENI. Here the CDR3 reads CASSDSSPTDTQYF. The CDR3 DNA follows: TGTGCCAGCTCAGACAGTTCTCCCACAGATACGCAGTATTTT.

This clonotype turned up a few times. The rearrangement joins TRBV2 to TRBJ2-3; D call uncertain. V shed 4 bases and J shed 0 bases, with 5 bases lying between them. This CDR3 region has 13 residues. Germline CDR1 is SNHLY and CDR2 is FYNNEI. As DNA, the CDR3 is TGTGCCAGCAGTGCCGAGAGCACAGATACGCAGTATTTT. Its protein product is CASSAESTDTQYF.

Here the CDR3 reads CATGPGLADNEQFF. DNA for the CDR3: TGTGCCACCGGCCCGGGACTAGCGGACAATGAGCAGTTCTTC. The rearrangement uses TRBV24-1 and TRBJ2-1; 11 nucleotides agree with TRBD2. The CDR3 has 14 amino acids. V shed 9 bases and J 5 bases; nucleotides not matched to a gene: 5. The germline gives CDR1 KGHDR, CDR2 SFDVKD.

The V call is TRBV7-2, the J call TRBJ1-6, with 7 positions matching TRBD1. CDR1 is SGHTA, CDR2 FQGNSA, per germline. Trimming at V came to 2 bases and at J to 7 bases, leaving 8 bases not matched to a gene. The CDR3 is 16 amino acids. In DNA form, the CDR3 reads TGTGCCAGCAGCTTAACAGGGGCGCGGGCGAATTCACCCCTCCACTTT. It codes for CASSLTGARANSPLHF.

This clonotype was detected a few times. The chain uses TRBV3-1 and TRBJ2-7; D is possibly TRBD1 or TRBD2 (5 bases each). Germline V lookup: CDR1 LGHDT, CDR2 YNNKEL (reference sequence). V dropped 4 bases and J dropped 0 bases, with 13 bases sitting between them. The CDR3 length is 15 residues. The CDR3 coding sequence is TGTGCCAGCAGCCCACCCGGGACGCGCTCCTACGAGCAGTACTTC. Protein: CASSPPGTRSYEQYF.

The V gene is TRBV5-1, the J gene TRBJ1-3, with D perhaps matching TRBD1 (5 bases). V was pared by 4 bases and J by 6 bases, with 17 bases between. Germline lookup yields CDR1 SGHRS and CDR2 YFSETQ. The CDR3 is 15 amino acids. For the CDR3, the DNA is TGCGCCAGCAGCCTGTTCGGGGACCAGGAAAACACCATATATTTT. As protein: CASSLFGDQENTIYF.

In DNA form, the CDR3 reads TGTGCCACCAGCAGAGCCCCTGGACTAGCGGGACCGGGCTTTGGAAACATTCAGTACTTC. Amino acid sequence: CATSRAPGLAGPGFGNIQYF. This sequence joins TRBV15 and TRBJ2-4; 12 positions agree with TRBD2. This CDR3 spans 20 amino acids. Trimming cost V 1 base and J 6 bases; bases outside gene matches: 16. In germline, CDR1 is LNHNV, CDR2 YYDKDF (reference sequence).